Listed here are 31 T cell receptor beta chains from one sample, sequenced in a study of T cells in Graves' hyperthyroidism and ophthalmopathy (dated by TCRdb to the late 2010s). Library preparation was by multiplex PCR. Instrument used: Illumina HiSeq 2000. The TCR beta CDR3 regions were amplified from RNA transcripts. For the first round of RT-PCR on the TCR CDR3, the HTBI primer set was used together with the Qiagen OneStep RT-PCR kit. TCRdb itself trimmed the public reads at Q25 with fastp, ran MiXCR and retained productive beta chains. Every CDR3 protein is listed once, alongside the most common genes and DNA of its rows. The sample table records just over 550,000 distinct CDR3 sequences; around 45% of these occur just once. Just over 8% of the sample goes to the ten largest clones. The specimen was peripheral blood or thyroid tissue (not recorded which). These TCRs come from a woman aged 18-29 years with Graves' hyperthyroidism. Donor details come from another sample of the same person, matched by shared clones.

This rearrangement joins TRBV15 to TRBJ1-4, with TRBD1 identical over 7 bases. Germline trimming cut 0 bases from V and 16 bases from J; bases unmatched to any gene: 5. This CDR3 region has 12 residues. CDR1 is LNHNV and CDR2 is YYDKDF in the germline V gene (reference sequence). The CDR3, as DNA: TGTGCCACCAGCAGAGATATAAGGACAGGGTTTTTT. Its protein product is CATSRDIRTGFF. Looking up the rest from reference TRBV15 and TRBJ1-4 gives the full variable domain: DAMVIQNPRYQVTQFGKPVTLSCSQTLNHNVMYWYQQKSSQAPKLLFHYYDKDFNNEADTPDNFQSRRPNTSFCFLDIRSPGLGDTAMYLCATSRDIRTGFFGSGTQLSVL.

This clonotype was recorded many times. The chain links TRBV11-2 to TRBJ1-4; D remains ambiguous. The CDR3 runs to 14 residues. Trimming stripped 5 bases from V and 0 bases from J, with 7 bases between. Germline CDR1 reads SGHAT; CDR2 reads FQNNGV. Here the CDR3 DNA reads TGTGCCAGCAGCGCATCCGCAACTAATGAAAAACTGTTTTTT. It codes for CASSASATNEKLFF.

The sample holds one count of this clonotype. The chain joins TRBV10-3 to TRBJ2-2; TRBD1 matches 8 bases. The trim removed 11 bases at V and 3 bases at J, leaving 5 bases unmatched. Germline lookup yields CDR1 ENHRY and CDR2 SYGVKD. The CDR3 is made up of 13 amino acids. In DNA, the CDR3 is TGTGCCGTCGGGACAGGAGACACCGGGGAGCTGTTTTTT. It codes for CAVGTGDTGELFF.

Concerning this clonotype: A much larger clone differs from this one at a single base, so this may be a read error. The rearrangement links TRBV2 to TRBJ1-2; D unresolved. The CDR3 spans 15 residues. Trimming removed 3 bases from V and 6 bases from J, with 17 bases in between. Germline CDR1 SNHLY, CDR2 FYNNEI. The CDR3 reads CASSEGVGLAHGYTF. Written as DNA, the CDR3 is TGTGCCAGCAGTGAGGGCGTGGGCCTTGCCCATGGCTACACCTTC.

This clonotype was seen only a few times. This chain links TRBV19 with TRBJ2-2; no clear D gene. V lost 7 bases, J lost 3 bases, and 9 bases lay in between. This CDR3 contains 13 residues. CDR1 is LNHDA, CDR2 SQIVND, per germline (reference sequence). CDR3 region: CASTNQDTGELFF. The CDR3 region has the DNA TGTGCCAGTACCAATCAAGACACCGGGGAGCTGTTTTTT.

This sequence joins TRBV12-3 or TRBV12-4 and TRBJ1-5; D unclear. Trimming pared 1 base from V and 7 bases from J, leaving 11 bases between. The CDR3 spans 14 residues. The CDR3 protein is CASSLGRVVQPQHF. The DNA for the CDR3 is TGTGCCAGCAGTTTAGGTCGCGTCGTCCAGCCCCAGCATTTT.

This clonotype was observed a handful of times. This rearrangement joins TRBV7-8 to TRBJ2-2; D assignment may be TRBD1 or TRBD2 (5 bases each). Germline V lookup: CDR1 SGHVS, CDR2 FQNEAQ. Trimming cost V 3 bases and J 4 bases, with 18 bases left between them. The CDR3 contains 17 residues. Written as DNA, the CDR3 is TGTGCCAGCAGCTTCCGGGACGCACCTTGGGGCACCGGGGAGCTGTTTTTT. Translation gives CASSFRDAPWGTGELFF.

J is TRBJ1-5 and V is TRBV20-1; 10 nucleotides line up with TRBD1. Germline V gives CDR1 DFQATT, CDR2 SNEGSKA (reference sequence). This CDR3 has 13 amino acids. The V gene end was trimmed by 2 bases and the J gene end by 11 bases; junction bases not matched to a gene: 6. The CDR3 reads CSARTDRGEAQHF. In DNA form, the CDR3 reads TGCAGTGCTAGAACGGACAGGGGGGAAGCCCAGCATTTT.

CDR3 residues: CSHPGPYGYTF. CDR3 in DNA: TGCAGCCATCCGGGGCCCTATGGCTACACCTTC. The chain has TRBV29-1 and TRBJ1-2, with D possibly matching TRBD1 (5 bases). V dropped 8 bases and J dropped 4 bases, with 11 bases sitting between them. The CDR3 spans 11 residues. Germline CDR1 is SQVTM and CDR2 is ANQGSEA.

This clonotype came up a few times. The chain couples TRBV15 to TRBJ2-3; D gene uncertain. With 3 bases removed from V and 2 bases from J, the gap between germline ends came to 9 bases. Germline V CDR1 and CDR2: LNHNV, YYDKDF (reference sequence). This CDR3 region has 14 residues. DNA for the CDR3: TGTGCCACCAGCAGTCGAGACCCCACAGATACGCAGTATTTT. Protein sequence: CATSSRDPTDTQYF.

This clonotype was seen at least ten times. The V gene is TRBV29-1, the J gene TRBJ1-1; D not resolved. This CDR3 spans 13 amino acids. V lost 0 bases and J lost 7, with 12 bases in between. From germline, CDR1 is SQVTM and CDR2 ANQGSEA. CDR3 loop: CSVEDLGSYEAFF. The CDR3 DNA reads TGCAGCGTTGAAGATCTTGGCAGTTATGAAGCTTTCTTT.

The chain has TRBV2 and TRBJ2-7; D is unresolved. This CDR3 has 13 amino acids. Germline loops: CDR1 SNHLY, CDR2 FYNNEI. Deletions cut 1 base from V and 2 bases from J, with 6 bases between. This chain's CDR3 is CASSEGRAYEQYF. In nucleotides, the CDR3 is TGTGCCAGCAGTGAAGGGCGAGCCTACGAGCAGTACTTC. Together with reference TRBV2 and TRBJ2-7, the CDR3 gives the full variable domain: EPEVTQTPSHQVTQMGQEVILRCVPISNHLYFYWYRQILGQKVEFLVSFYNNEISEKSEIFDDQFSVERPDGSNFTLKIRSTKLEDSAMYFCASSEGRAYEQYFGPGTRLTVT.

This rearrangement joins TRBV13 to TRBJ1-4; 8 positions match TRBD1. Germline trimming cut 2 bases from V and 6 bases from J; bases unmatched to any gene: 5. This CDR3 is built from 15 residues. Germline assignment: CDR1 PRHDT and CDR2 FYEKMQ (reference sequence). CDR3 DNA: TGTGCCAGCAGCTTATCCGGGACAGGACATGAAAAACTGTTTTTT. Amino acids: CASSLSGTGHEKLFF.

This clonotype showed up just a few times. The chain joins TRBV20-1 to TRBJ2-7; perhaps TRBD1 as D (6 bases). The germline CDR1 and CDR2 sequences are DFQATT and SNEGSKA (reference sequence). Trimming took off 3 bases at V and 0 bases at J, with 18 bases between the two ends. The CDR3 spans 16 residues. The CDR3 DNA is TGCAGTGCTAGGGGTGGACAGCGAACCAACTCCTACGAGCAGTACTTC. Translation gives CSARGGQRTNSYEQYF.

This chain links TRBV25-1 with TRBJ1-2, with a weak D call TRBD1 (5 bases). This CDR3 has 15 residues. Germline V gene sequence: CDR1 MGHDK, CDR2 SYGVNS. V was shortened by 2 bases and J by 8 bases, with 18 bases between the two germline ends. CDR3 protein: CASSEAGRGTWGYTF. CDR3 DNA sequence: TGTGCCAGCAGTGAAGCAGGGCGAGGAACCTGGGGCTACACCTTC.

This clonotype was recorded at least ten times. The rearrangement uses TRBV15 and TRBJ1-2; 9 bases fit TRBD1. Germline V gene data show CDR1 as LNHNV and CDR2 as YYDKDF (reference sequence). Trimming took 3 bases from V and 5 from J; bases not matched to a gene: 7. CDR3 length: 15 amino acids. CDR3 nucleotide sequence: TGTGCCACCAGCAGCGAAAGACAGGGGGTATATGGCTACACCTTC. This gives the protein CATSSERQGVYGYTF.

This clonotype was detected only a few times. This chain links TRBV20-1 with TRBJ2-5; D is unclear. The CDR3 loop spans 12 amino acids. Germline loops: CDR1 DFQATT, CDR2 SNEGSKA (reference sequence). The CDR3, as DNA: TGCAGCCCCTTCGGGTTTCAAGAGACCCAGTACTTC. It specifies CSPFGFQETQYF.

The chain links TRBV10-3 to TRBJ1-5; D ambiguous. The germline V and J ends were trimmed by 4 bases and 2 bases, with 9 bases remaining between them. This CDR3 region has 14 residues. Germline V gives CDR1 ENHRY, CDR2 SYGVKD. Written as DNA, the CDR3 is TGTGCCATCAGTGCGGGTCTGGGCAATCAGCCCCAGCATTTT. This translates into CAISAGLGNQPQHF.

This clonotype was counted a single time. Being one base from a much bigger clone, this may be a read error. The chain combines TRBV7-2 with TRBJ1-3, with no clear D. Germline V lookup: CDR1 SGHTA, CDR2 FQGNSA. The CDR3 runs to 11 residues. V shed 1 base and J shed 9 bases, with 4 bases lying between them. The chain's CDR3 is CASSLVSTIYF. CDR3 DNA sequence: TGTGCCAGCAGCTTAGTAAGCACCATATATTTT.

The V and J genes are TRBV11-2 and TRBJ1-4; D remains unclear. Germline CDR1 and CDR2: SGHAT and FQNNGV. The CDR3 extends over 12 amino acids. The germline V and J ends were trimmed by 5 bases and 8 bases, with 9 bases remaining between them. The CDR3: CASSRTPEKLFF. The CDR3 nucleotides are TGTGCCAGCAGCCGTACTCCGGAAAAACTGTTTTTT. The whole variable domain, remainder taken from reference TRBV11-2 and TRBJ1-4, is EAGVAQSPRYKIIEKRQSVAFWCNPISGHATLYWYQQILGQGPKLLIQFQNNGVVDDSQLPKDRFSAERLKGVDSTLKIQPAKLEDSAVYLCASSRTPEKLFFGSGTQLSVL.

The chain is built from TRBV7-6 and TRBJ2-5; 13 nucleotides align to TRBD2. The ends lost 3 bases at V and 2 bases at J; junction bases unmatched: 9. Germline V gene lookup returns CDR1 SGHVS and CDR2 FNYEAQ. The length of the CDR3 is 18 residues. The CDR3 here is CASSLGLAGTPFQETQYF. CDR3 sequence (DNA): TGTGCCAGCAGCTTGGGACTAGCGGGAACCCCTTTTCAAGAGACCCAGTACTTC.

This clonotype turned up a few times. The chain's CDR3 is CASTEVWGQPQHF. DNA for the CDR3: TGTGCCAGCACGGAGGTTTGGGGTCAGCCCCAGCATTTT. The V and J genes are TRBV6-1 and TRBJ1-5; D not certain. The CDR3 consists of 13 residues. V lost 7 bases, J lost 6 bases, and 13 bases lay in between. The germline V gene encodes CDR1 MNHNS and CDR2 SASEGT.

The V and J genes are TRBV10-3 and TRBJ2-6, with 10 bases lining up with TRBD1. CDR1 is ENHRY and CDR2 is SYGVKD in the germline V gene. This CDR3 contains 16 residues. V dropped 6 bases and J dropped 3; count of bases not matched to a gene: 5. The CDR3 reads CAISARTGGGANVLTF. The CDR3 DNA reads as TGTGCCATCAGCGCCAGGACAGGGGGTGGGGCCAACGTCCTGACTTTC.

This clonotype was seen many times. The rearrangement joins TRBV19 to TRBJ1-5, with D hard to call. Germline V gives CDR1 LNHDA, CDR2 SQIVND (reference sequence). The CDR3 is 13 amino acids. V dropped 4 bases and J dropped 9 bases, with 13 bases sitting between them. In DNA form, the CDR3 reads TGTGCCAGTAGTAGGGAGGTAAAGTGGCCCCAGCATTTT. Amino acid sequence: CASSREVKWPQHF.

This rearrangement joins TRBV5-1 to TRBJ1-1; D remains unclear. This CDR3 is built from 15 residues. Germline V gene data show CDR1 as SGHRS and CDR2 as YFSETQ. Trimming took off 0 bases at V and 7 bases at J, with 16 bases between the two ends. Here the CDR3 DNA reads TGCGCCAGCAGCTTGGAACGGTTGAACTCCCTTGAAGCTTTCTTT. Its translation is CASSLERLNSLEAFF.

The chain is built from TRBV7-2 and TRBJ1-2, with TRBD1 matching 8 bases. Germline CDR1 is SGHTA and CDR2 is FQGNSA. This CDR3 is built from 14 residues. V shed 2 bases, J shed 5 bases, and the junction held 4 bases outside the gene matches. CDR3 nucleotides: TGTGCCAGCAGCTTACAGACAGGGGAATATGGCTACACCTTC. It codes for CASSLQTGEYGYTF.

This clonotype was detected a few times. The chain couples TRBV7-3 to TRBJ2-7; 12 bases align to TRBD2. With 1 base clipped from V and 3 bases from J, the junction kept 1 base outside the gene matches. This CDR3 is built from 15 residues. Germline V CDR1 and CDR2: SGHTA, FQGTGA. The CDR3 sequence is CASSLRLAGVYEQYF. Here the CDR3 DNA reads TGTGCCAGCAGCTTAAGACTAGCGGGAGTCTACGAGCAGTACTTC.

This clonotype occurred many times. J is TRBJ1-1 and V is TRBV2, with D tentatively TRBD1 (6 bases). This CDR3 contains 14 residues. CDR1 and CDR2 from the germline V gene are SNHLY and FYNNEI. V was pared by 6 bases and J by 4 bases, with 15 bases between. The CDR3 loop is CASRDSSFGTEAFF. The CDR3 bases are TGTGCCAGCAGGGACAGTTCGTTCGGCACTGAAGCTTTCTTT.

This CDR3 reads CASTPGGGEWQPQHF. The CDR3 DNA is TGTGCCAGCACCCCAGGGGGGGGGGAGTGGCAGCCCCAGCATTTT. J is TRBJ1-5 and V is TRBV7-8; 7 bases line up with TRBD1. The V and J ends lost 7 bases and 7 bases, in that order; junction bases with no gene match: 13. The CDR3 spans 15 residues. Germline CDR1 and CDR2: SGHVS and FQNEAQ.

This clonotype came up many times. The V and J genes are TRBV10-2 and TRBJ2-5, with D possibly being TRBD1 or TRBD2 (5 bases each). The germline CDR1 and CDR2 sequences are WSHSY and SAAADI. CDR3 size: 13 residues. Trimming shortened V by 6 bases and J by 1 base, and 9 bases separated the two germline ends. The CDR3 DNA sequence: TGCGCCAGCAGAGACAGCGGCCAAGAGACCCAGTACTTC. Encoded protein: CASRDSGQETQYF.

The CDR3 spells CASRAQGRRETQYF. The CDR3 nucleotides are TGTGCCAGCAGAGCCCAGGGGAGAAGGGAGACCCAGTACTTC. V gene TRBV2 combines with J gene TRBJ2-5, with D possibly TRBD1 on 6 matching bases. Germline CDR1 and CDR2: SNHLY and FYNNEI. Trimming left V 6 bases short and J 5 bases short, with 16 bases between. The CDR3 covers 14 residues.